These 9 T cell receptor beta chains share one sample of origin, sequenced in a study of OX40 agonist ivuxolimab in advanced cancers. The method was immunoSEQ multiplex PCR; TCRdb's version includes in-frame clones alone and lacks a portion of them. The sample has about 47,000 clones, approximately 84% seen once. Sequenced here: CD4+ or CD8+ T cells sorted from blood, sampled in a trial of the OX40 agonist ivuxolimab. The receptor source for this set is an adult with an advanced solid tumor such as melanoma, head and neck, liver or kidney cancer.

The J gene is TRBJ2-3, the V gene TRBV21-1; the table assigns TRBD2, which was not confirmed against the DNA. TRBV21-1 is an annotated pseudogene. CDR3 size: 16 residues. In nucleotides, the CDR3 is TGTGCCAGCAGCAAATATCGGGGGGATAGCACAGATACGCAGTATTTT. Protein product: CASSKYRGDSTDTQYF.

V is TRBV7-2 and J is TRBJ2-7; D not certain. V lost 5 bases and J lost 2, with 13 bases in between. This CDR3 spans 14 amino acids. Germline V gives CDR1 SGHTA, CDR2 FQGNSA. The CDR3 DNA reads as TGTGCCAGCAGCCCCCAGCCGCAGACCTACGAGCAGTACTTC. As protein: CASSPQPQTYEQYF.

The rearrangement links TRBV9 to TRBJ2-5; no reliable D call. V gave up 1 base and J gave up 3 bases, with 10 bases separating them. The CDR3 extends over 14 amino acids. Germline CDR1 reads SGDLS; CDR2 reads YYNGEE. This CDR3 reads CASSVLGGKETQYF. In DNA, the CDR3 is TGTGCCAGCAGCGTACTGGGCGGTAAAGAGACCCAGTACTTC. The whole variable domain, remainder taken from reference TRBV9 and TRBJ2-5, is DSGVTQTPKHLITATGQRVTLRCSPRSGDLSVYWYQQSLDQGLQFLIQYYNGEERAKGNILERFSAQQFPDLHSELNLSSLELGDSALYFCASSVLGGKETQYFGPGTRLLVL.

Remarks on this clone: The junction and the germline gene differ at one end; a read error may be behind it. The chain couples TRBV2 to TRBJ2-7; unclear D gene. CDR1 SNHLY and CDR2 FYNNEI come from the germline V gene. The CDR3 is made up of 12 amino acids. This chain's CDR3 is CASKSRGYEQYF. The CDR3 region has the DNA TGTGCGAGCAAGAGTCGTGGGTACGAGCAGTACTTC.

The chain couples TRBV6-1 to TRBJ2-3, with 8 bases aligning to TRBD2. Germline CDR1 is MNHNS and CDR2 is SASEGT. CDR3 length equals 15 residues. The junction had 10 bases not matched to a gene; V was cut back by 7 bases and J by 4 bases. Here the CDR3 DNA reads TGTGCCAGCATGACCGAAACGGGAGGGTCAGATACGCAGTATTTT. Its protein is CASMTETGGSDTQYF.

The rearrangement uses TRBV19 and TRBJ2-1, with D possibly TRBD2 on 6 matching bases. CDR3 length: 15 amino acids. V was cut by 9 bases and J by 4 bases, with 19 bases left in between. Germline V gene lookup returns CDR1 LNHDA and CDR2 SQIVND (reference sequence). The CDR3 reads CASLRTGDLYNEQFF. For the CDR3, the DNA is TGTGCCAGCCTACGCACGGGGGACCTTTACAATGAGCAGTTCTTC.

CDR3 nucleotide sequence: TGTGCCAGCAGCGAACAGGGTGGCGAGCAGTACTTC. Its translation: CASSEQGGEQYF. The V and J genes are TRBV7-2 and TRBJ2-7; a weak D match, TRBD1 (6 bases). Looked up from germline, CDR1 is SGHTA and CDR2 is FQGNSA. Trimming left V 5 bases short and J 6 bases short, with 11 bases between. The length of the CDR3 is 12 residues.

The chain carries TRBV2 and TRBJ2-3; 8 positions match TRBD1. Germline V CDR1 and CDR2: SNHLY, FYNNEI. This CDR3 has 13 amino acids. After removal of 8 bases from V and 8 bases from J, the junction contained 9 bases not matched to a gene. The CDR3, as DNA: TGTGCCAGCGAGGGGACAGGCTCTGTTACGCAGTATTTT. It translates to CASEGTGSVTQYF. Variable domain in full (rest from reference TRBV2 and TRBJ2-3): EPEVTQTPSHQVTQMGQEVILRCVPISNHLYFYWYRQILGQKVEFLVSFYNNEISEKSEIFDDQFSVERPDGSNFTLKIRSTKLEDSAMYFCASEGTGSVTQYFGPGTRLTVL.

The J gene is TRBJ2-7, the V gene TRBV19; D perhaps matches TRBD1 (6 bases). CDR1 and CDR2 from the germline V gene are LNHDA and SQIVND (reference sequence). This CDR3 region has 16 residues. V dropped 6 bases and J dropped 7 bases, with 25 bases sitting between them. In DNA, the CDR3 is TGTGCCAGTAGCAGGGGTCAGGTCGGTTCGGTTTTTGAGCAGTACTTC. Protein product: CASSRGQVGSVFEQYF.